This T cell receptor beta chain was recovered during a study of blood T cell repertoires in COVID-19. TCRdb's table, derived via immunoSEQ multiplex PCR, lists solely in-frame clones and lacks some. The sample comprises 30,000 to 40,000 clones, approximately 78% of which are singletons, and approximately 40% rests with the top ten. The CDR3 loop spans 16 amino acids. J was trimmed by 4 bases and V by 4 bases; bases with no gene match: 8. The V gene's germline CDR1 is SGHAT and CDR2 FQDESV (reference sequence). J is TRBJ2-5 and V is TRBV11-1, with TRBD2 identical over 11 bases. The sequence derives from a man aged 80 or over with active or convalescent COVID-19. The specimen sequenced was peripheral blood. The CDR3: CASSSAGLAGGETQYF. The CDR3 nucleotides are TGTGCCAGCAGCTCGGCCGGGCTAGCGGGAGGAGAGACCCAGTACTTC.